This entry lists 22 T cell receptor beta chains sequenced from one sample in a study of cytomegalovirus exposure and HLA in healthy donors. The PCR used 60 Vbeta and 13 Jbeta primers. Only in-frame clones appear in the TCRdb table, and some are missing; sequencing was by immunoSEQ multiplex PCR. The sample contains about 200,000 clones, around 85% of which appear only once. The sample comprised PBMCs. These receptors were obtained from a woman in her 50s in good health and CMV-seronegative.

This clone was seen a handful of times. The CDR3 nucleotides read TGTGCCACCAGCAGAGATAATCGGGACAGGGGATTCAACACTGAAGCTTTCTTT. This codes for CATSRDNRDRGFNTEAFF. This chain joins TRBV15 and TRBJ1-1, with TRBD1 matching 10 bases. The junction had 9 bases not matched to a gene; V was cut back by 0 bases and J by 2 bases. The CDR3 contains 18 residues. Per the germline V gene, CDR1 is LNHNV and CDR2 is YYDKDF (reference sequence).

Only a few counts were recorded for this clone. V is TRBV4-1 and J is TRBJ2-1, with TRBD2 as a possible D gene (7 bases). V lost 0 bases and J 13 bases, leaving 16 bases between the germline ends. CDR3 length equals 14 residues. CDR1 and CDR2 from the germline V gene are MGHRA and YSYEKL. CDR3 sequence reads: CASSQEDGRGPQFF. In DNA form, the CDR3 reads TGCGCCAGCAGCCAAGAGGATGGGCGGGGGCCACAGTTCTTC.

The J gene is TRBJ2-7, the V gene TRBV5-6, with D hard to call. CDR1 is SGHDT and CDR2 is YYEEEE in the germline V gene. CDR3 length: 15 amino acids. V was clipped by 7 bases and J by 2 bases, with 19 bases between them. CDR3 loop: CASGRHLAYTYEQYF. The CDR3 DNA is TGTGCCAGCGGGCGACACCTGGCTTATACCTACGAGCAGTACTTC.

The sample holds a few counts of this clone. This chain connects TRBV30 to TRBJ2-3; 7 nucleotides align to TRBD1. The germline CDR1 and CDR2 sequences are GTSNPN and SVGIG (reference sequence). This CDR3 has 17 amino acids. The V gene end was trimmed by 3 bases and the J gene end by 3 bases; junction bases not matched to a gene: 15. The CDR3 spells CAWSGYHRGGETDTQYF. The CDR3 DNA sequence: TGTGCCTGGAGCGGTTACCACAGGGGTGGTGAGACAGATACGCAGTATTTT.

The count of this clone is one. The rearrangement joins TRBV5-1 to TRBJ1-4; D is unresolved. Germline V gene sequence: CDR1 SGHRS, CDR2 YFSETQ. Between the trimmed V and J ends, which lost 4 bases and 0 bases, there was a span of 10 bases. CDR3 size: 15 residues. In nucleotides, the CDR3 is TGCGCCAGCAGCCCTTTACCTACAACTAATGAAAAACTGTTTTTT. Protein: CASSPLPTTNEKLFF. Supplemented by reference TRBV5-1 and TRBJ1-4, the full variable domain reads KAGVTQTPRYLIKTRGQQVTLSCSPISGHRSVSWYQQTPGQGLQFLFEYFSETQRNKGNFPGRFSGRQFSNSRSEMNVSTLELGDSALYLCASSPLPTTNEKLFFGSGTQLSVL.

The rearrangement joins TRBV25-1 to TRBJ2-5; TRBD2 matches 9 bases. The CDR3 has 17 amino acids. Germline CDR1 reads MGHDK; CDR2 reads SYGVNS. The V and J ends lost 2 bases and 0 bases, in that order; junction bases with no gene match: 7. CDR3 sequence: CASSEGIAGAYQETQYF. In nucleotides, the CDR3 is TGTGCCAGCAGTGAAGGGATAGCGGGGGCGTACCAAGAGACCCAGTACTTC.

This clone occurred once. The rearrangement links TRBV29-1 to TRBJ2-7; 7 bases are shared with TRBD1. Germline values: CDR1 SQVTM, CDR2 ANQGSEA. J gave up 3 bases and V 6 bases, and 11 bases lay outside the gene matches. CDR3 length equals 14 residues. The CDR3 DNA follows: TGCAGCGTAATCGACTCCGGGACAGTCTACGAGCAGTACTTC. This sequence encodes CSVIDSGTVYEQYF.

The DNA for the CDR3 is TGTGCCTGGAGTGTGGGGGCTACAGAGACCCAGTACTTC. Translated: CAWSVGATETQYF. This sequence joins TRBV30 and TRBJ2-5; weak D call: TRBD1 (6 bases). With 0 bases removed from V and 4 bases from J, the gap between germline ends came to 9 bases. There are 13 residues in the CDR3. Germline values: CDR1 GTSNPN, CDR2 SVGIG (reference sequence).

The rearrangement links TRBV27 to TRBJ1-1; no reliable D call. Germline V gene data show CDR1 as MNHEY and CDR2 as SMNVEV (reference sequence). This CDR3 region has 13 residues. Trimming pared 4 bases from V and 7 bases from J, leaving 13 bases between. The DNA of the CDR3 is TGTGCCAGCAGTTCATTCCGGGGAAGTGAAGCTTTCTTT. It specifies CASSSFRGSEAFF.

This clone has a handful of counts. The V gene is TRBV5-1, the J gene TRBJ2-7; D unclear. The V gene lost 3 bases and the J gene lost 3 bases, with 4 bases spanning the gap. The CDR3 contains 11 residues. From germline, CDR1 is SGHRS and CDR2 YFSETQ. CDR3 sequence: CASSSNYEQYF. CDR3 bases: TGCGCCAGCAGCTCCAACTACGAGCAGTACTTC. Drawing the rest from reference TRBV5-1 and TRBJ2-7, the complete variable domain is KAGVTQTPRYLIKTRGQQVTLSCSPISGHRSVSWYQQTPGQGLQFLFEYFSETQRNKGNFPGRFSGRQFSNSRSEMNVSTLELGDSALYLCASSSNYEQYFGPGTRLTVT.

This clone has only a few counts. The junction shows a germline mismatch at one end, possibly a read error. This rearrangement joins TRBV7-9 to TRBJ2-1; D is undetermined. Germline CDR1 reads SEHNR; CDR2 reads FQNEAQ (reference sequence). This CDR3 has 12 amino acids. The CDR3 here is CSSSLAGNEQFF. The CDR3 nucleotides are TGTTCCAGCAGCTTAGCCGGGAATGAGCAGTTCTTC. The full variable domain, its missing parts supplied by reference TRBV7-9 and TRBJ2-1, is DTGVSQNPRHKITKRGQNVTFRCDPISEHNRLYWYRQTLGQGPEFLTYFQNEAQLEKSRLLSDRFSAERPKGSFSTLEIQRTEQGDSAMYLCSSSLAGNEQFFGPGTRLTVL.

V is TRBV5-1 and J is TRBJ2-1, with D tentatively TRBD2 (6 bases). This CDR3 spans 15 amino acids. The germline CDR1 and CDR2 sequences are SGHRS and YFSETQ. The V and J ends lost 5 bases and 6 bases respectively, with 18 bases between them. CDR3 protein: CASSPRRAEGNEQFF. CDR3 nucleotide sequence: TGCGCCAGCAGTCCCCGTAGAGCGGAGGGCAATGAGCAGTTCTTC.

The chain joins TRBV6-5 to TRBJ1-2, with D uncertain. Trimming pared 4 bases from V and 7 bases from J, leaving 13 bases between. The CDR3 consists of 13 residues. Germline V gives CDR1 MNHEY, CDR2 SVGAGI. CDR3 protein: CASSWSTVGGYTF. In DNA, the CDR3 is TGTGCCAGCAGTTGGTCCACAGTGGGTGGCTACACCTTC.

The chain joins TRBV18 to TRBJ2-5; a weak D match, TRBD2 (6 bases). Per germline, CDR1 KGHSH and CDR2 LQKENI. V lost 0 bases, J lost 3 bases, and 11 bases lay in between. The CDR3 runs to 15 residues. CDR3 loop: CASSPPGTLKETQYF. The CDR3 DNA is TGTGCCAGCTCACCACCGGGGACTCTAAAAGAGACCCAGTACTTC.

This clone was observed a few times. V and J are TRBV9 and TRBJ2-7; 7 nucleotides line up with TRBD2. From germline, CDR1 is SGDLS and CDR2 YYNGEE. The V gene end was trimmed by 3 bases and the J gene end by 6 bases; junction bases not matched to a gene: 9. The CDR3 is made up of 14 amino acids. CDR3 region: CASSAAGTISEQYF. In DNA, the CDR3 is TGTGCCAGCAGCGCTGCCGGGACTATTTCCGAGCAGTACTTC. Using reference TRBV9 and TRBJ2-7 for the parts outside the CDR3, the full variable domain is DSGVTQTPKHLITATGQRVTLRCSPRSGDLSVYWYQQSLDQGLQFLIQYYNGEERAKGNILERFSAQQFPDLHSELNLSSLELGDSALYFCASSAAGTISEQYFGPGTRLTVT.

The chain combines TRBV6-5 with TRBJ2-6; D unclear. Germline CDR1 is MNHEY and CDR2 is SVGAGI. The CDR3 is 15 amino acids. The V end was cut by 6 bases, the J end by 0 bases, with 9 bases between. The CDR3 is CASSPPGSGANVLTF. The DNA for the CDR3 is TGTGCCAGCAGCCCCCCCGGCTCTGGGGCCAACGTCCTGACTTTC.

In the case of this clone: Other DNA sequences of this sample code for an identical CDR3. V is TRBV30 and J is TRBJ1-1; D perhaps matches TRBD1 (5 bases). Germline V lookup: CDR1 GTSNPN, CDR2 SVGIG (reference sequence). This CDR3 has 13 amino acids. V dropped 0 bases and J dropped 2 bases, with 7 bases sitting between them. Here the CDR3 reads CAWSVRGNTEAFF. The CDR3 DNA sequence: TGTGCCTGGAGTGTAAGGGGAAACACTGAAGCTTTCTTT.

The chain couples TRBV30 to TRBJ1-1; TRBD1 matches at 7 bases. The CDR3 has 14 amino acids. V was clipped by 5 bases and J by 5 bases; unmatched bases: 11. CDR1 and CDR2 from the germline V gene are GTSNPN and SVGIG (reference sequence). The CDR3 DNA sequence: TGTGCCTGGGCCCCAACTACAGGGGTTACTGAAGCTTTCTTT. Amino acid sequence: CAWAPTTGVTEAFF. The entire variable domain, with the rest obtained from reference TRBV30 and TRBJ1-1, is as follows: SQTIHQWPATLVQPVGSPLSLECTVEGTSNPNLYWYRQAAGRGLQLLFYSVGIGQISSEVPQNLSASRPQDRQFILSSKKLLLSDSGFYLCAWAPTTGVTEAFFGQGTRLTVV.

For this clone: Compared with germline, one end of the junction differs, possibly owing to a read error. This chain uses TRBV2 with TRBJ2-1, with 14 bases lining up with TRBD2. CDR1 is SNHLY and CDR2 is FYNNEI in the germline V gene. This CDR3 region has 18 residues. This chain's CDR3 is CASSETVRGTSGSYEQLF. The CDR3 DNA follows: TGTGCCAGCAGTGAAACCGTTCGGGGGACTAGCGGGAGCTATGAGCAGCTCTTC.

CDR3 sequence reads: CASSFGQGPYEQYF. The CDR3, as DNA: TGCGCCAGCAGCTTCGGGCAGGGGCCCTACGAGCAGTACTTC. The J gene is TRBJ2-7, the V gene TRBV5-1; D may be TRBD1 (6 bases). Germline V gene sequence: CDR1 SGHRS, CDR2 YFSETQ. Trimming took off 2 bases at V and 2 bases at J, with 11 bases between the two ends. The CDR3 has 14 residues. Based on the CDR3 plus reference TRBV5-1 and TRBJ2-7, the full variable domain is KAGVTQTPRYLIKTRGQQVTLSCSPISGHRSVSWYQQTPGQGLQFLFEYFSETQRNKGNFPGRFSGRQFSNSRSEMNVSTLELGDSALYLCASSFGQGPYEQYFGPGTRLTVT.

V is TRBV6-1 and J is TRBJ1-2, with D tentatively TRBD1 (6 bases). This CDR3 contains 14 residues. Trimming took 2 bases from V and 6 from J, leaving 13 bases between them. Germline V CDR1 and CDR2: MNHNS, SASEGT. The CDR3 coding sequence is TGTGCCAGCAGTGAAAAAAGGAAGGGGGATGGCTACACCTTC. This gives the protein CASSEKRKGDGYTF.

There are a few counts of this clone. CDR3 sequence (DNA): TGCGCCAGCAGCTTGGGGGCAGGGTCAGTCCAAGAGACCCAGTACTTC. This sequence encodes CASSLGAGSVQETQYF. The gene calls are TRBV5-1 and TRBJ2-5, with D possibly matching TRBD1 (5 bases). Trimming cost V 0 bases and J 1 base, with 13 bases left between them. Germline CDR1 and CDR2: SGHRS and YFSETQ. This CDR3 is built from 16 residues.